This T cell receptor beta chain was captured by sequencing in a study of Tregs in tolerant kidney transplant recipients. Related graft donors supplied nonmyeloablative bone marrow transplants, and mixed chimerism was transient. Thawed PBMCs were FACS-sorted into unstimulated CD4+CD25+CD127- regulatory T cells, CD4+CD25- non-regulatory cells, CD4 and CD8 cells. Repertoires were generated with immunoSEQ multiplex PCR, while TCRdb's copy carries only in-frame clones and drops some. Of 95,000 or so clones listed, 90% to 95% are singletons. The V end lost 2 bases, the J end lost 1 base, and 8 bases lay between the germline ends. This CDR3 spans 15 amino acids. CDR1 is SGHAT, CDR2 FQDESV, per germline (reference sequence).

This receptor was obtained from a human patient who received a combined kidney and bone marrow transplant. Some T cells may trace back to the graft donor. The chain carries TRBV11-1 and TRBJ2-2; D gene ambiguous. Sequences were derived from CD4+ T cells from blood (PBMCs), sampled 12 months after the transplant. The CDR3 is CASSLNRLNTGELFF. The DNA of the CDR3 is TGTGCCAGCAGCTTAAACAGATTGAACACCGGGGAGCTGTTTTTT. Together with reference TRBV11-1 and TRBJ2-2, the CDR3 gives the full variable domain: EAEVAQSPRYKITEKSQAVAFWCDPISGHATLYWYRQILGQGPELLVQFQDESVVDDSQLPKDRFSAERLKGVDSTLKIQPAELGDSAMYLCASSLNRLNTGELFFGEGSRLTVL.